Shown below are 32 T cell receptor beta chains from a single sample sequenced in a study of T cells in Graves' hyperthyroidism and ophthalmopathy. It was RNA transcripts that yielded the amplified TCR beta CDR3 regions. The TCR CDR3 was amplified in a first-round RT-PCR using the HTBI primer set. TCRdb itself ran the multiplex PCR reads through MiXCR, one entry per CDR3 protein. The sample contains about 640,000 distinct CDR3 sequences, less than 25% of which appear only once. The specimen was blood. These receptors were obtained from a man aged 25-45 years with Graves' ophthalmopathy.

The chain is built from TRBV2 and TRBJ2-1; 9 nucleotides agree with TRBD2. Per the germline V gene, CDR1 is SNHLY and CDR2 is FYNNEI. V trimming: 4 bases; J trimming: 5 bases; junction bases outside the gene matches: 6. The length of the CDR3 is 15 residues. DNA for the CDR3: TGTGCCAGCAGTGGGGCTAGCGGGACTGACAATGAGCAGTTCTTC. This codes for CASSGASGTDNEQFF.

This clonotype has at least ten counts. This chain links TRBV28 with TRBJ1-1, with a possible D match to TRBD1 (5 bases). V lost 5 bases, J lost 7 bases, and 20 bases lay in between. The CDR3 is 15 residues long. Germline loops: CDR1 MDHEN, CDR2 SYDVKM. The DNA of the CDR3 is TGTGCCAGCAGTCCAGCCCTGACAGCCTATGGTGAAGCTTTCTTT. The encoded protein is CASSPALTAYGEAFF.

This clonotype was counted ten times or more. The chain links TRBV27 to TRBJ1-1; tentatively, D is TRBD1 (5 bases). V dropped 7 bases and J dropped 4 bases, with 22 bases sitting between them. Per germline, CDR1 MNHEY and CDR2 SMNVEV (reference sequence). CDR3 size: 16 residues. This CDR3 is CASTPEVQAGRTEAFF. CDR3 nucleotides: TGTGCCAGCACCCCGGAGGTCCAGGCGGGGCGCACTGAAGCTTTCTTT.

As to this clonotype: A much bigger clone sits one base away, suggesting this may be a read error. The chain carries TRBV11-2 and TRBJ2-5, with D perhaps matching TRBD2 (5 bases). The CDR3 sequence is 11 residues long. The germline V and J ends were trimmed by 4 bases and 12 bases, with 12 bases remaining between them. The V gene's germline CDR1 is SGHAT and CDR2 FQNNGV. CDR3 sequence (DNA): TGTGCCAGCAGCTCAGCGGAATGCGAGTACTTC. It yields the protein CASSSAECEYF.

The chain has TRBV27 and TRBJ2-7; D is undetermined. The germline CDR1 and CDR2 sequences are MNHEY and SMNVEV (reference sequence). Trimming cost V 3 bases and J 0 bases, with 9 bases left between them. This CDR3 region has 14 residues. CDR3 bases: TGTGCCAGCAGTTTTGCCACGAGCTCCTACGAGCAGTACTTC. Its protein product is CASSFATSSYEQYF.

This clonotype appeared many times. This chain connects TRBV5-1 to TRBJ1-6, with TRBD1 identical over 11 bases. CDR3 length: 15 amino acids. Unmatched junction bases numbered 1, after V lost 1 base and J lost 7 bases. Germline assignment: CDR1 SGHRS and CDR2 YFSETQ. The CDR3 loop reads CASSLRDRGNSPLHF. The CDR3 coding sequence is TGCGCCAGCAGCTTGCGGGACAGGGGGAATTCACCCCTCCACTTT.

The rearrangement uses TRBV9 and TRBJ2-7; 8 bases map to TRBD2. This CDR3 comprises 15 residues. Germline CDR1 SGDLS, CDR2 YYNGEE. V was clipped by 0 bases and J by 2 bases; unmatched bases: 4. Here the CDR3 reads CASSVDGTRTYEQYF. The CDR3, as DNA: TGTGCCAGCAGCGTAGATGGGACTAGAACCTACGAGCAGTACTTC.

This clonotype occurred many times. The rearrangement uses TRBV11-2 and TRBJ2-7; possibly TRBD1 for D (5 bases). Germline CDR1 and CDR2: SGHAT and FQNNGV. V lost 1 base to trimming and J lost 5 bases, with 9 bases between them. The CDR3 runs 13 residues. As DNA, the CDR3 is TGTGCCAGCAGCTTAGTCGCAGGGAACGAGCAGTACTTC. Residues: CASSLVAGNEQYF.

A few counts support this clonotype. The genes are TRBV20-1 and TRBJ2-1; D is unresolved. The CDR3 consists of 11 residues. The germline V and J ends were trimmed by 4 bases and 5 bases, with 6 bases remaining between them. Germline assignment: CDR1 DFQATT and CDR2 SNEGSKA (reference sequence). The CDR3 nucleotides read TGCAGTGCTACGCCTCACAATGAGCAGTTCTTC. Translated, it gives CSATPHNEQFF.

This clonotype was observed a few times. CDR3 sequence (DNA): TGTGCCAGCAGCCCGGACTCGGGGGACATGGGATATGGCTACACCTTC. Encoded protein: CASSPDSGDMGYGYTF. The chain is built from TRBV3-1 and TRBJ1-2, with D possibly matching TRBD1 (6 bases). The germline gives CDR1 LGHDT, CDR2 YNNKEL (reference sequence). There are 16 residues in the CDR3. The V end was cut by 4 bases, the J end by 5 bases, with 20 bases between.

The chain carries TRBV4-2 and TRBJ2-1; 9 positions agree with TRBD2. After removal of 0 bases from V and 2 bases from J, the junction contained 8 bases not matched to a gene. The germline V gene has CDR1 LGHNA and CDR2 YNFKEQ. The CDR3 is made up of 18 amino acids. CDR3 nucleotide sequence: TGTGCCAGCAGCCAAGATTTGCTAGCGGGAACACCCTACAATGAGCAGTTCTTC. Protein product: CASSQDLLAGTPYNEQFF.

The chain couples TRBV5-8 to TRBJ2-2, with TRBD1 matching 9 bases. This CDR3 is 14 amino acids long. Per germline, CDR1 SGHTS and CDR2 YDEGEE. The junction had 8 bases not matched to a gene; V was cut back by 7 bases and J by 7 bases. The CDR3 loop is CASDTGGRVGELFF. In nucleotides, the CDR3 is TGTGCCAGCGACACAGGGGGCAGGGTCGGGGAGCTGTTTTTT.

This clonotype occurred many times. The chain joins TRBV30 to TRBJ1-1; D is uncertain. The CDR3 length is 14 residues. CDR1 is GTSNPN and CDR2 is SVGIG in the germline V gene (reference sequence). V lost 0 bases and J 2 bases, leaving 10 bases between the germline ends. CDR3 coding DNA: TGTGCCTGGAGTGTCGGGGATGCCAACACTGAAGCTTTCTTT. Amino acid sequence: CAWSVGDANTEAFF. The whole variable domain, filled in from reference TRBV30 and TRBJ1-1, reads SQTIHQWPATLVQPVGSPLSLECTVEGTSNPNLYWYRQAAGRGLQLLFYSVGIGQISSEVPQNLSASRPQDRQFILSSKKLLLSDSGFYLCAWSVGDANTEAFFGQGTRLTVV.

This clonotype was seen more than once but under ten times. V gene TRBV7-2 combines with J gene TRBJ2-7; no reliable D call. Trimming removed 1 base from V and 3 bases from J, with 13 bases in between. The CDR3 extends over 15 amino acids. The V gene's germline CDR1 is SGHTA and CDR2 FQGNSA. The CDR3 spells CASSLVGDTNYEQYF. The CDR3 region has the DNA TGTGCCAGCAGCTTAGTCGGCGATACCAACTACGAGCAGTACTTC.

The V call is TRBV11-2, the J call TRBJ2-5; 12 positions match TRBD2. Germline loops: CDR1 SGHAT, CDR2 FQNNGV. V lost 2 bases to trimming and J lost 0 bases; unmatched junction nucleotides: 10. The CDR3 is made up of 19 amino acids. The DNA of the CDR3 is TGTGCCAGCAGCTTAACGGGCCGGACTAGCGGGGACCACCAAGAGACCCAGTACTTC. Protein product: CASSLTGRTSGDHQETQYF.

This clonotype was seen a single time. This chain joins TRBV19 and TRBJ2-3; 7 bases line up with TRBD2. The V and J ends lost 5 bases and 5 bases, in that order; junction bases with no gene match: 13. The CDR3 runs to 16 residues. Germline V gene data show CDR1 as LNHDA and CDR2 as SQIVND (reference sequence). CDR3 in amino acids: CASSASGRIFRDTQYF. CDR3 sequence (DNA): TGTGCCAGTAGTGCCTCCGGGAGGATCTTTAGAGATACGCAGTATTTT.

The rearrangement links TRBV12-3 or TRBV12-4 to TRBJ2-7, with 9 bases fitting TRBD2. The CDR3 loop spans 16 amino acids. Losses at the gene ends were 2 bases for V and 0 bases for J; bases not matched to a gene: 5. The CDR3 region has the DNA TGTGCCAGCAGTTTACCTAGCGGGGAACCCTCCTACGAGCAGTACTTC. This gives the protein CASSLPSGEPSYEQYF.

In this sample, this clonotype turned up many times. The chain links TRBV30 to TRBJ2-5, with D tentatively TRBD2 (5 bases). V was clipped by 2 bases and J by 1 base, with 8 bases between them. In germline, CDR1 is GTSNPN, CDR2 SVGIG (reference sequence). The CDR3 contains 13 residues. DNA for the CDR3: TGTGCCTGGAGTAAGGACTTCCAAGAGACCCAGTACTTC. Translated, it gives CAWSKDFQETQYF.

This clonotype occurred many times. The chain uses TRBV28 and TRBJ2-2; 7 nucleotides match TRBD1. Per germline, CDR1 MDHEN and CDR2 SYDVKM. V shed 6 bases, J shed 6 bases, and the junction held 4 bases outside the gene matches. The CDR3 length is 13 residues. Here the CDR3 DNA reads TGTGCCAGCAGCTATACAGGGGCCGGGGAGCTGTTTTTT. It translates to CASSYTGAGELFF.

This clonotype was recorded a few times. V usage is TRBV12-3 or TRBV12-4 and J usage is TRBJ2-5, with 16 nucleotides matching TRBD2. CDR3 length: 14 residues. Trimming took 6 bases from V and 5 from J; bases not matched to a gene: 0. The CDR3 DNA reads as TGTGCCAGCAGGGGACTAGCGGGAGGGGAGACCCAGTACTTC. It specifies CASRGLAGGETQYF.

CDR3 amino acids: CASSVGGRGGRADNEQFF. The CDR3, as DNA: TGTGCCAGCAGCGTAGGAGGGAGAGGCGGGAGGGCCGACAATGAGCAGTTCTTC. The chain carries TRBV9 and TRBJ2-1; 9 positions agree with TRBD2. V dropped 0 bases and J dropped 5; count of bases not matched to a gene: 12. The CDR3 sequence is 18 residues long. CDR1 and CDR2 (germline): SGDLS, YYNGEE.

In its sample, this clonotype was seen a few times. The chain links TRBV10-3 to TRBJ1-5; perhaps TRBD1 as D (5 bases). V was pared by 3 bases and J by 9 bases, with 15 bases between. Germline V gives CDR1 ENHRY, CDR2 SYGVKD. The CDR3 runs to 14 residues. In DNA, the CDR3 is TGTGCCATCAGTGACGGCACAGGAGGTTTGCCCCAGCATTTT. Its protein product is CAISDGTGGLPQHF.

This clonotype was recorded a few times. The chain is built from TRBV5-1 and TRBJ2-7, with a tentative D call TRBD1 (5 bases). There are 12 residues in the CDR3. The V gene's germline CDR1 is SGHRS and CDR2 YFSETQ. Trimming took 0 bases from V and 9 from J, leaving 10 bases between them. The CDR3 protein is CASSLEGKGQYF. CDR3 nucleotide sequence: TGCGCCAGCAGCTTGGAGGGGAAGGGGCAGTACTTC.

The chain carries TRBV20-1 and TRBJ1-2; maybe TRBD1 (5 bases). In germline, CDR1 is DFQATT, CDR2 SNEGSKA (reference sequence). V was pared by 2 bases and J by 6 bases, with 10 bases between. This CDR3 region has 12 residues. Here the CDR3 reads CSARQTVDGYTF. The CDR3 DNA is TGCAGTGCTAGACAGACAGTAGATGGCTACACCTTC.

This clonotype was counted ten times or more. This sequence joins TRBV6-1 and TRBJ2-3, with D hard to call. V was shortened by 5 bases and J by 0 bases, with 9 bases between the two germline ends. Germline lookup yields CDR1 MNHNS and CDR2 SASEGT. This CDR3 has 14 amino acids. The CDR3 sequence: CASSISRSTDTQYF. DNA for the CDR3: TGTGCCAGCAGTATAAGTAGGAGCACAGATACGCAGTATTTT.

The V call is TRBV20-1, the J call TRBJ2-7; D may be TRBD1 or TRBD2 (5 bases each). The V end was cut by 5 bases, the J end by 6 bases, with 20 bases between. Germline CDR1 and CDR2: DFQATT and SNEGSKA (reference sequence). The CDR3 has 14 residues. The CDR3 loop reads CSAGTPLYRGEQYF. The CDR3, as DNA: TGCAGTGCTGGGACCCCTCTTTATCGAGGCGAGCAGTACTTC.

This clonotype has a handful of counts. The chain is built from TRBV10-3 and TRBJ2-7; 9 bases match TRBD2. V lost 8 bases to trimming and J lost 7 bases; unmatched junction nucleotides: 9. In germline, CDR1 is ENHRY, CDR2 SYGVKD. The CDR3 spans 13 residues. The CDR3 loop reads CAILAGAPREQYF. CDR3 nucleotides: TGTGCCATCTTAGCGGGAGCCCCGCGGGAGCAGTACTTC.

This clonotype was counted only a few times. The gene calls are TRBV20-1 and TRBJ2-3, with 8 bases identical to TRBD1. Per germline, CDR1 DFQATT and CDR2 SNEGSKA (reference sequence). After removal of 0 bases from V and 6 bases from J, the junction contained 8 bases not matched to a gene. The CDR3 has 15 residues. The CDR3 is CSARDRGTGSDTQYF. The DNA for the CDR3 is TGCAGTGCTAGAGATAGGGGGACAGGTTCCGATACGCAGTATTTT.

About this clonotype itself: Germline and junction disagree at one end, which may indicate a read error. This chain links TRBV12-3 or TRBV12-4 with TRBJ2-5; D is possibly TRBD1 (6 bases). The CDR3 loop spans 14 amino acids. CDR3 sequence reads: CGSTPGDHMGTQYF. The CDR3 region has the DNA TGTGGCAGCACCCCAGGGGACCACATGGGGACCCAGTACTTC.

This clonotype was seen repeatedly, ten times or more. The CDR3 coding sequence is TGCAGTGCTAGAGACCCGTTTGGGGCACCCCGTTACGAGCAGTACTTC. Its translation is CSARDPFGAPRYEQYF. V and J are TRBV20-1 and TRBJ2-7; a possible D gene is TRBD1 (5 bases). CDR3 length equals 16 residues. Trimming took 0 bases from V and 4 from J, leaving 19 bases between them. Per germline, CDR1 DFQATT and CDR2 SNEGSKA (reference sequence).

This clonotype was seen many times. The chain is built from TRBV7-2 and TRBJ2-7; 7 positions agree with TRBD1. Losses at the gene ends were 1 base for V and 0 bases for J; bases not matched to a gene: 3. The CDR3 sequence is 15 residues long. From germline, CDR1 is SGHTA and CDR2 FQGNSA. The CDR3 coding sequence is TGTGCCAGCAGCTTAGAGGGGGCAAGCTCCTACGAGCAGTACTTC. It encodes CASSLEGASSYEQYF.

The sample holds many counts of this clonotype. J is TRBJ2-1 and V is TRBV20-1; 10 bases are a match to TRBD1. The CDR3 extends over 14 amino acids. V was clipped by 5 bases and J by 10 bases; unmatched bases: 11. Germline V lookup: CDR1 DFQATT, CDR2 SNEGSKA (reference sequence). The chain's CDR3 is CSASGTGVFGEQFF. CDR3 DNA: TGCAGTGCTTCCGGGACAGGGGTCTTCGGGGAGCAGTTCTTC.